Following are 23 T cell receptor beta chains from one sample sequenced in a study of tumor-infiltrating lymphocytes in primary liver carcinoma. Priming with a constant-region primer yielded TCR beta cDNA from 400 to 500 ng total RNA. Modified slightly, ARM-PCR produced TCR beta libraries over three nested multiplex PCR rounds. The opening two PCR rounds, roughly 11 cycles each, paired TRBV1-TRBV30 forward primers with a C-beta reverse primer. TCRdb processed the multiplex PCR reads anew with MiXCR; each CDR3 protein has one entry. The table lists about 99,000 distinct CDR3 sequences, 55% to 70% of them singletons. The source material, 20-30 mg of unsorted bulk tissue, was used to co-extract RNA and DNA. Input material: liver tumor tissue from sampling region 5. Subset reported: tumor region T5, tumor centre. These receptors originate from an older woman with primary liver carcinoma and hepatitis B virus infection.

The rearrangement links TRBV18 to TRBJ2-1; D gene uncertain. The CDR3 runs to 14 residues. Germline lookup yields CDR1 KGHSH and CDR2 LQKENI. With 0 bases removed from V and 7 bases from J, the gap between germline ends came to 10 bases. CDR3 sequence reads: CASSPPSSRNEQFF. CDR3 DNA sequence: TGTGCCAGCTCACCACCGTCGAGCCGGAATGAGCAGTTCTTC. The full variable domain, with the rest looked up from reference TRBV18 and TRBJ2-1, is NAGVMQNPRHLVRRRGQEARLRCSPMKGHSHVYWYRQLPEEGLKFMVYLQKENIIDESGMPKERFSAEFPKEGPSILRIQQVVRGDSAAYFCASSPPSSRNEQFFGPGTRLTVL.

As for this clonotype: A much larger clone lies a single base off, so this may be a read error. The genes are TRBV5-1 and TRBJ2-1, with TRBD2 as a possible D gene (6 bases). Germline V gene lookup returns CDR1 SGHRS and CDR2 YFSETQ. This CDR3 comprises 14 residues. Trimming stripped 6 bases from V and 8 bases from J, with 18 bases between. The CDR3 DNA is TGCGCCAGCAACTTTGACCGGGGCGGGGATGAGCAGTTCTTC. Translation: CASNFDRGGDEQFF.

This clonotype was seen a single time. This chain uses TRBV7-6 with TRBJ2-1, with 11 nucleotides matching TRBD2. CDR1 is SGHVS and CDR2 is FNYEAQ in the germline V gene. The J segment lost 5 bases and the V segment lost 5 bases, leaving 8 bases of the junction unmatched. CDR3 size: 16 residues. The CDR3 reads CASSHAGTSGDNEQFF. The CDR3 nucleotides are TGTGCCAGCAGCCATGCGGGGACTAGCGGCGACAATGAGCAGTTCTTC.

The table lists this clonotype with many counts. The J gene is TRBJ2-3, the V gene TRBV7-8; 11 nucleotides match TRBD2. The V segment lost 4 bases and the J segment 5 bases; nucleotides outside the gene matches: 8. This CDR3 region has 16 residues. Germline V lookup: CDR1 SGHVS, CDR2 FQNEAQ. The CDR3 region is CASSWATGLAEDTQYF. In DNA, the CDR3 is TGTGCCAGCAGCTGGGCCACGGGACTAGCGGAAGATACGCAGTATTTT.

This clonotype is a singleton in its sample. A much larger clone is a single base away; this may be a read error. This chain uses TRBV14 with TRBJ1-1, with D perhaps matching TRBD1 (5 bases). Per germline, CDR1 SGHDN and CDR2 FVKESK. The CDR3 consists of 13 residues. The CDR3 DNA sequence: TGTGCCAGCAGCCAAGTACGGGGGACTGAAGCTATCTTT. The encoded protein is CASSQVRGTEAIF.

As to this clonotype: This sequence may be a read error, since a much larger clone differs from it by one base. CDR3: CGSSSGETQYF. CDR3 DNA: TGTGGCAGCAGCTCAGGGGAGACCCAGTACTTC. The V gene is TRBV7-9, the J gene TRBJ2-5; tentative D call: TRBD1 (5 bases). The CDR3 has 11 amino acids. The germline CDR1 and CDR2 sequences are SEHNR and FQNEAQ (reference sequence).

This clonotype was counted a single time. One end of the junction does not line up with germline, which may come from a read error. The V and J genes are TRBV11-3 and TRBJ2-7; 12 nucleotides agree with TRBD1. The CDR3 length is 15 residues. The germline CDR1 and CDR2 sequences are SGHNT and YENEEA. DNA for the CDR3: TGTGCCGGCAGCACCGGGACAGGGGGCTACTACGAGCAGTACTTC. Its protein is CAGSTGTGGYYEQYF. Full variable domain (rest looked up from reference TRBV11-3 and TRBJ2-7): EAGVVQSPRYKIIEKKQPVAFWCNPISGHNTLYWYLQNLGQGPELLIRYENEEAVDDSQLPKDRFSAERLKGVDSTLKIQPAELGDSAVYLCAGSTGTGGYYEQYFGPGTRLTVT.

Note on this clonotype: At one boundary the junction diverges from the germline segment, which might be a read error. The genes are TRBV5-6 and TRBJ2-4; D call uncertain. This CDR3 is 14 amino acids long. Per germline, CDR1 SGHDT and CDR2 YYEEEE. DNA of the CDR3: TGTACCAGCAGCTTAAGGCACTACAAAAACATTCAGTACTTC. Its translation is CTSSLRHYKNIQYF.

About this clonotype: No conserved phenylalanine or tryptophan is present at the end of the CDR3, so a read error is the likely explanation. It is unclear where the CDR3 begins or ends on the DNA, so no DNA is shown, and the CDR3 is as TCRdb lists it. The rearrangement links TRBV5-1 to TRBJ1-4; the tabulated D call, TRBD1, remains unverified against the DNA. The V gene's germline CDR1 is SGHRS and CDR2 YFSETQ. The length of the CDR3 is 14 amino acids, counting both ends. The CDR3 loop reads CASSVIGGSEKLFL.

The V gene is TRBV11-1, the J gene TRBJ2-3; TRBD2 might be the D (5 bases). V was trimmed by 3 bases and J by 3 bases, leaving 16 bases between them. Germline CDR1 SGHAT, CDR2 FQDESV (reference sequence). The CDR3 has 16 amino acids. The CDR3 sequence: CASSLENSWTTDTQYF. The CDR3 bases are TGTGCCAGCAGCTTGGAGAACTCGTGGACTACAGATACGCAGTATTTT.

Regarding this clonotype: At one end, the junction sequence differs from germline, possibly due to a read error. The rearrangement uses TRBV6-1 and TRBJ1-2; no clear D. Germline V gives CDR1 MNHNS, CDR2 SASEGT. The length of the CDR3 is 13 residues. The CDR3 sequence is CVSSPIHGVGYTF. DNA of the CDR3: TGTGTCAGCAGTCCCATTCATGGCGTGGGCTACACCTTC.

This clonotype was picked up many times. The chain carries TRBV28 and TRBJ1-1, with 8 bases that match TRBD1. The CDR3 is 14 amino acids. V lost 5 bases to trimming and J lost 7 bases; unmatched junction nucleotides: 9. Germline assignment: CDR1 MDHEN and CDR2 SYDVKM. CDR3 protein: CASSHYQGAGEAFF. The CDR3 coding sequence is TGTGCCAGCAGTCACTACCAGGGGGCCGGTGAAGCTTTCTTT.

With respect to this clonotype: Since a much larger clone is just one base distant, this may be a read error. Here the CDR3 omits its conserved ending phenylalanine or tryptophan, so a read error is the likely source. J is TRBJ2-7 and V is TRBV7-8; the D call may be TRBD1 or TRBD2 (6 bases each). The germline CDR1 and CDR2 sequences are SGHVS and FQNEAQ. V gave up 3 bases and J gave up 5 bases, with 11 bases separating them. This CDR3 contains 13 residues. The DNA of the CDR3 is TGTGCCAGCAGCTTCACAGGGAGGAACGAGCAGTACCTC. Translating it yields CASSFTGRNEQYL.

Concerning this clonotype: An end of the junction differs from the germline gene, which may be a read error. The chain recombines TRBV24-1 with TRBJ2-7; 10 positions agree with TRBD1. The CDR3 runs to 15 residues. CDR1 and CDR2 from the germline V gene are KGHDR and SFDVKD. CDR3: CATTAAGTGVVKQYF. DNA of the CDR3: TGTGCTACCACCGCCGCCGGGACAGGGGTCGTCAAGCAGTACTTC.

This rearrangement joins TRBV11-2 to TRBJ2-1; no reliable D call. The germline CDR1 and CDR2 sequences are SGHAT and FQNNGV. The V and J ends lost 5 bases and 12 bases respectively, with 14 bases between them. The CDR3 totals 12 residues. The CDR3 spells CASSRTGDGQFF. CDR3 bases: TGTGCCAGCAGCCGAACTGGGGATGGGCAGTTCTTC.

Concerning this clonotype itself: The CDR3 does not end in the conserved phenylalanine or tryptophan, so this is likely a read error. The V call is TRBV11-2, the J call TRBJ1-4; D might be TRBD1 (6 bases). V was trimmed by 7 bases and J by 0 bases, leaving 21 bases between them. In germline, CDR1 is SGHAT, CDR2 FQNNGV. CDR3 size: 18 residues. Here the CDR3 reads CASNSTGTPRATNEKLFL. As DNA, the CDR3 is TGTGCCAGCAACTCGACAGGAACCCCTCGAGCAACTAATGAAAAACTGTTTCTT.

The V call is TRBV5-1, the J call TRBJ2-5; D unresolved. Trimming removed 4 bases from V and 5 bases from J, with 12 bases in between. The CDR3 covers 13 residues. From germline, CDR1 is SGHRS and CDR2 YFSETQ. The CDR3 reads CASSIGSGETQYF. CDR3 coding DNA: TGCGCCAGCAGCATAGGATCCGGCGAGACCCAGTACTTC.

Note on this clonotype: A junction end diverges from the germline sequence, so it may reflect a read error. The chain has TRBV29-1 and TRBJ2-7; TRBD2 matches at 9 bases. Germline-derived CDR1 and CDR2 are SQVTM and ANQGSEA. CDR3 length: 15 residues. CDR3 nucleotides: TGCTGCGTTGAGGACAGCGGGAGGCCGCCCTACGAGCAGTACTTT. Protein: CCVEDSGRPPYEQYF.

As to this clonotype: Compared with germline, one end of the junction differs, possibly owing to a read error. J is TRBJ2-2 and V is TRBV24-1, with a tentative D call TRBD1 (7 bases). The CDR3 extends over 19 amino acids. CDR1 and CDR2 (germline): KGHDR, SFDVKD. DNA of the CDR3: TGTGCCACCAGCCGCCCAGGGGGTTTGGCGGGGCCGAACGCCGGGGAGCTGTTTTTT. Its protein is CATSRPGGLAGPNAGELFF.

This chain joins TRBV7-3 and TRBJ1-1; D is uncertain. V lost 1 base and J 1 base, leaving 7 bases between the germline ends. CDR1 is SGHTA and CDR2 is FQGTGA in the germline V gene. This CDR3 spans 14 amino acids. CDR3 protein: CASSLIPGNTEAFF. DNA for the CDR3: TGTGCCAGCAGCTTAATCCCGGGGAACACTGAAGCTTTCTTT.

V usage is TRBV29-1 and J usage is TRBJ2-5; perhaps TRBD1 as D (6 bases). Germline-derived CDR1 and CDR2 are SQVTM and ANQGSEA. The CDR3 loop spans 12 amino acids. The CDR3 DNA reads TGCAACGTGACAGGAATAGGAGAGACCCAGTACTTC. Encoded protein: CNVTGIGETQYF.

Details on this clonotype: At one boundary the junction diverges from the germline segment, which might be a read error. The chain joins TRBV5-5 to TRBJ2-3, with a possible D match to TRBD1 (6 bases). Germline CDR1 and CDR2: SGHKS and YYEKEE (reference sequence). This CDR3 comprises 12 residues. Here the CDR3 DNA reads TGTGCCAGCAGCTACAGGGCAAATACGCATTATTTT. Its protein product is CASSYRANTHYF.

Regarding this clonotype: The junction and the germline gene differ at one end; a read error may be behind it. The chain employs TRBV6-1 and TRBJ2-7; the match to TRBD2 covers 7 bases. From germline, CDR1 is MNHNS and CDR2 SASEGT. This CDR3 contains 15 residues. In nucleotides, the CDR3 is TGTGTCAGCACACGGGATAAGGCCGGGGGGTACGAGCAGTACTTC. Residues: CVSTRDKAGGYEQYF.